Presented here are 21 T cell receptor beta chains from one specimen sequenced in a study of ipilimumab plus nivolumab after autologous stem cell transplantation. Clones were read by immunoSEQ multiplex PCR, and TCRdb kept only the in-frame ones, dropping some. Of 15,000 to 20,000 clones listed, about 81% are singletons. The specimen comprised PBMCs, sampled in a trial of ipilimumab plus nivolumab as post-transplant consolidation. These receptors originate from a male donor with diffuse large B-cell lymphoma.

This sequence joins TRBV5-6 and TRBJ1-6; tentatively, D is TRBD1 (5 bases). The CDR3 runs to 16 residues. CDR1 is SGHDT and CDR2 is YYEEEE in the germline V gene. Trimming pared 4 bases from V and 0 bases from J, leaving 11 bases between. The CDR3, as DNA: TGTGCCAGCAGCCCCGACAGTAACTCCTATAATTCACCCCTCCACTTT. Its protein is CASSPDSNSYNSPLHF. The complete variable domain, with remaining parts taken from reference TRBV5-6 and TRBJ1-6, reads DAGVTQSPTHLIKTRGQQVTLRCSPKSGHDTVSWYQQALGQGPQFIFQYYEEEERQRGNFPDRFSGHQFPNYSSELNVNALLLGDSALYLCASSPDSNSYNSPLHFGNGTRLTVT.

This clone was recorded once. The CDR3 sequence: CASSPFPTGSNQPQHF. For the CDR3, the DNA is TGCGCCAGCAGCCCTTTTCCGACAGGTAGCAATCAGCCCCAGCATTTT. The rearrangement links TRBV5-1 to TRBJ1-5; a weak D match, TRBD1 (6 bases). Germline V lookup: CDR1 SGHRS, CDR2 YFSETQ. CDR3 length: 16 residues. Trimming pared 4 bases from V and 0 bases from J, leaving 14 bases between.

J is TRBJ2-7 and V is TRBV7-4, with D maybe TRBD2 (6 bases). Trimming removed 7 bases at V and 0 bases at J, with 22 bases between. This CDR3 comprises 17 residues. The germline V gene encodes CDR1 SGHVT and CDR2 SQSDAQ. This chain's CDR3 is CASIPACRGTTSYEQYF. In DNA form, the CDR3 reads TGTGCCAGCATCCCAGCCTGTCGGGGGACGACCTCCTACGAGCAGTACTTC.

V usage is TRBV5-4 and J usage is TRBJ2-1; 11 nucleotides agree with TRBD1. CDR1 is SGHNT, CDR2 YYREEE, per germline (reference sequence). Losses at the gene ends were 6 bases for V and 9 bases for J; bases not matched to a gene: 8. This CDR3 is built from 14 residues. The CDR3 nucleotides are TGTGCCAGCATCCGGGACAGGGGGAGTTTTGAGCAGTTCTTC. Translating it yields CASIRDRGSFEQFF.

This clone was picked up a small number of times. Distinct nucleotide sequences in the sample also encode this CDR3. The chain links TRBV6-6 to TRBJ2-7; 8 positions match TRBD1. This CDR3 has 15 amino acids. Looked up from germline, CDR1 is MNHNY and CDR2 is SVGAGI (reference sequence). Unmatched junction bases numbered 7, after V lost 6 bases and J lost 0 bases. CDR3: CASSPGQGYSYEQYF. The DNA for the CDR3 is TGTGCCAGCAGCCCTGGACAGGGTTACTCCTACGAGCAGTACTTC.

V gene TRBV6-4 combines with J gene TRBJ2-3, with D tentatively TRBD2 (6 bases). This CDR3 region has 15 residues. Between the trimmed V and J ends, which lost 3 bases and 0 bases, there was a span of 10 bases. The germline V gene has CDR1 MRHNA and CDR2 SNTAGT. CDR3 DNA: TGTGCCAGCAGTGATCGGGGGACTAGCACAGATACGCAGTATTTT. Its protein product is CASSDRGTSTDTQYF.

This clone showed up just a few times. V is TRBV11-2 and J is TRBJ2-2; unclear D gene. This CDR3 is built from 16 residues. Trimming took 5 bases from V and 2 from J, leaving 15 bases between them. Germline CDR1 reads SGHAT; CDR2 reads FQNNGV. CDR3 sequence (DNA): TGTGCCAGCAGCCCCGACGGGTTGGGAAACACCGGGGAGCTGTTTTTT. This sequence encodes CASSPDGLGNTGELFF.

This clone was detected once. The chain joins TRBV30 to TRBJ1-2; D is unclear. This CDR3 is built from 14 residues. CDR1 GTSNPN and CDR2 SVGIG come from the germline V gene (reference sequence). Trimming took 3 bases from V and 0 from J, leaving 11 bases between them. CDR3 nucleotides: TGTGCCTGGAGACCCCCCGGGACTAACTATGGCTACACCTTC. Translated: CAWRPPGTNYGYTF.

About this clone: This CDR3 is also generated by other DNA sequences in the sample. CDR3 sequence (DNA): TGTGCCAGCAGCCCCACAGTGAACACTGAAGCTTTCTTT. Translation: CASSPTVNTEAFF. J is TRBJ1-1 and V is TRBV7-2; D is unclear. V lost 5 bases to trimming and J lost 0 bases, with 7 bases between them. Per the germline V gene, CDR1 is SGHTA and CDR2 is FQGNSA. This CDR3 is 13 amino acids long. Combining the CDR3 with reference TRBV7-2 and TRBJ1-1 gives the whole variable domain GAGVSQSPSNKVTEKGKDVELRCDPISGHTALYWYRQSLGQGLEFLIYFQGNSAPDKSGLPSDRFSAERTGGSVSTLTIQRTQQEDSAVYLCASSPTVNTEAFFGQGTRLTVV.

The CDR3 reads CASWDASNTGELFF. The CDR3 region has the DNA TGTGCCAGCTGGGACGCATCAAACACCGGGGAGCTGTTTTTT. This rearrangement joins TRBV6-5 to TRBJ2-2; D possibly uses TRBD1 or TRBD2 (5 bases each). CDR3 length: 14 amino acids. V lost 8 bases and J lost 2, with 12 bases in between. CDR1 MNHEY and CDR2 SVGAGI come from the germline V gene.

The chain has TRBV2 and TRBJ1-2; D is uncertain. Looked up from germline, CDR1 is SNHLY and CDR2 is FYNNEI. Trimming stripped 1 base from V and 7 bases from J, with 13 bases between. This CDR3 comprises 14 residues. CDR3 in DNA: TGTGCCAGCAGTGAAGGGGTTGTGCTGGTTGGCTACACCTTC. Its translation is CASSEGVVLVGYTF.

The V gene is TRBV7-9, the J gene TRBJ1-1; D unresolved. The CDR3 is made up of 13 amino acids. Germline V gene data show CDR1 as SEHNR and CDR2 as FQNEAQ (reference sequence). Trimming shortened V by 2 bases and J by 2 bases, and 6 bases separated the two germline ends. This CDR3 reads CASSLRGNTEAFF. The CDR3 DNA is TGTGCCAGCAGCTTACGCGGAAACACTGAAGCTTTCTTT.

This clone has a handful of counts. The CDR3 region is CASSQEGSASYEQYF. The DNA of the CDR3 is TGCGCCAGCAGCCAAGAAGGGTCGGCCTCCTACGAGCAGTACTTC. V and J are TRBV4-1 and TRBJ2-7, with unresolved D. Germline V CDR1 and CDR2: MGHRA, YSYEKL. V dropped 0 bases and J dropped 0 bases, with 9 bases sitting between them. The CDR3 length is 15 residues.

The chain is built from TRBV2 and TRBJ2-7; possibly TRBD2 for D (6 bases). The germline V and J ends were trimmed by 4 bases and 7 bases, with 11 bases remaining between them. The CDR3 covers 12 residues. The germline gives CDR1 SNHLY, CDR2 FYNNEI. DNA of the CDR3: TGTGCCAGCAGTGCTACTGGGGGGGAGCAGTACTTC. Protein product: CASSATGGEQYF.

This chain joins TRBV27 and TRBJ1-2, with D possibly matching TRBD1 (6 bases). Germline V gene sequence: CDR1 MNHEY, CDR2 SMNVEV (reference sequence). This CDR3 comprises 17 residues. Trimming shortened V by 3 bases and J by 3 bases, and 20 bases separated the two germline ends. The CDR3 reads CASSFYGRGGRDYGYTF. The CDR3 nucleotides are TGTGCCAGCAGTTTCTACGGGAGAGGGGGGAGGGACTATGGCTACACCTTC.

For this clone: Other DNA sequences in this sample translate to the same CDR3. V and J are TRBV11-2 and TRBJ2-5; D gene unclear. Germline V gives CDR1 SGHAT, CDR2 FQNNGV. The V and J ends lost 3 bases and 2 bases respectively, with 1 base between them. The CDR3 extends over 11 amino acids. In DNA, the CDR3 is TGTGCCAGCAGCTTGCAAGAGACCCAGTACTTC. Translation gives CASSLQETQYF.

The chain combines TRBV4-3 with TRBJ2-5; 8 bases map to TRBD2. From germline, CDR1 is LGHNA and CDR2 YSLEER. The CDR3 has 18 amino acids. V was clipped by 0 bases and J by 8 bases; unmatched bases: 17. The CDR3 DNA reads TGCGCCAGCAGCCAAGATTATCGTGGGCTAGCGGGCCGGATAACCCAGTACTTC. This encodes CASSQDYRGLAGRITQYF.

The table lists this clone with a few counts. The chain links TRBV30 to TRBJ1-6, with unresolved D. Trimming left V 5 bases short and J 13 bases short, with 18 bases between. This CDR3 spans 13 amino acids. The germline CDR1 and CDR2 sequences are GTSNPN and SVGIG (reference sequence). CDR3 nucleotides: TGTGCCTGGGTGCCCCCCTTTCCCGGGCCCCTCCACTTT. Its protein product is CAWVPPFPGPLHF.

The chain is built from TRBV5-1 and TRBJ2-5; 7 bases are shared with TRBD1. Germline lookup yields CDR1 SGHRS and CDR2 YFSETQ. CDR3 length: 14 residues. V gave up 4 bases and J gave up 11 bases; unmatched junction bases: 14. DNA of the CDR3: TGCGCCAGCAGCAACAGGGGAACGGCTCAACAGCAGTACTTC. This sequence encodes CASSNRGTAQQQYF.

This chain joins TRBV5-6 and TRBJ2-7; 9 bases match TRBD1. After removal of 3 bases from V and 5 bases from J, the junction contained 3 bases not matched to a gene. CDR3 length: 13 residues. Germline values: CDR1 SGHDT, CDR2 YYEEEE. The CDR3 nucleotides are TGTGCCAGCAGCTACCGGGACAGGGACGAGCAGTACTTC. Residues: CASSYRDRDEQYF. The full variable domain, in which reference TRBV5-6 and TRBJ2-7 provide the parts outside the CDR3, is DAGVTQSPTHLIKTRGQQVTLRCSPKSGHDTVSWYQQALGQGPQFIFQYYEEEERQRGNFPDRFSGHQFPNYSSELNVNALLLGDSALYLCASSYRDRDEQYFGPGTRLTVT.

The chain has TRBV29-1 and TRBJ2-1, with TRBD1 identical over 10 bases. Trimming took 3 bases from V and 14 from J; bases not matched to a gene: 7. In germline, CDR1 is SQVTM, CDR2 ANQGSEA. The CDR3 is 12 amino acids. CDR3 sequence (DNA): TGCAGCGTTGAGGGGACAGGGGCCTTGAAGTTCTTC. The encoded protein is CSVEGTGALKFF.